This record covers a single T cell receptor (beta chain). Antigen specificity is unknown. This record comes from a study of OX40 agonist ivuxolimab in advanced cancers. Study summary: Those enrolled were around 87% male, with a mean age of about 66 years and ages from roughly 20 to 90. Notes on the study in general: Undetermined was the antigen specificity of the expanded peripheral T cells. In a subset of nonresponders, normalized T-cell clonal expansion was also low.

The germline V gene encodes CDR1 LNHDA and CDR2 SQIVND (reference sequence). The CDR3 totals 14 residues. V shed 3 bases and J shed 6 bases, with 14 bases lying between them. The data were produced by immunoSEQ multiplex PCR, yet TCRdb's version contains in-frame clones alone and is incomplete. The sample contains some 16,000 clones, less than 85% of which appear only once. Cycle 7 day 1, cycle 4 day 1, and baseline were the timepoints at which blood was sampled. This TCR was sampled from an adult with an advanced solid tumor such as melanoma, head and neck, liver or kidney cancer. The genes are TRBV19 and TRBJ1-2; D unclear. Here the sequenced sample was CD4+ or CD8+ T cells sorted from blood, taken in a trial of the OX40 agonist ivuxolimab. The CDR3 DNA follows: TGTGCCAGTAGTATCGTTTCGGGAGGCCATGGCTACACCTTC. Protein product: CASSIVSGGHGYTF.